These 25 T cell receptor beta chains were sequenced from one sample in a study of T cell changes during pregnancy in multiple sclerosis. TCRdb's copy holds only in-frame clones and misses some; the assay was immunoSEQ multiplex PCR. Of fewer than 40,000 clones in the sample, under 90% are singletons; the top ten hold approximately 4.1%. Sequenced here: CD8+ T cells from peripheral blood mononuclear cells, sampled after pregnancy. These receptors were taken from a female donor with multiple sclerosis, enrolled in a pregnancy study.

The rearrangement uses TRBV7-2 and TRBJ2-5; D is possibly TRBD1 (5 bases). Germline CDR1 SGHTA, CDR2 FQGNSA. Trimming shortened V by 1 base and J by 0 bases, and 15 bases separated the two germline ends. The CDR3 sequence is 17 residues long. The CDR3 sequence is CASSLGRQRMYQETQYF. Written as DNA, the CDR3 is TGTGCCAGCAGCTTAGGGCGACAGAGGATGTACCAAGAGACCCAGTACTTC.

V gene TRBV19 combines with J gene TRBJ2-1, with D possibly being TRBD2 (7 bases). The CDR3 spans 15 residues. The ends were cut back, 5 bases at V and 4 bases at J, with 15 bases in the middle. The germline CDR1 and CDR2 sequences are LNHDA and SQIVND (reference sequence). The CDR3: CASSHGGGPYNEQFF. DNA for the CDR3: TGTGCCAGTAGTCATGGGGGGGGCCCTTACAATGAGCAGTTCTTC.

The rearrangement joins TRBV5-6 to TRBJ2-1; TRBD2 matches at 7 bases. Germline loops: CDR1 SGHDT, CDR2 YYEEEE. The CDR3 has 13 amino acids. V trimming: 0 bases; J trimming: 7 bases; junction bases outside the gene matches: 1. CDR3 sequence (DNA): TGTGCCAGCAGCTTGGTCGGGGGGAATGAGCAGTTCTTC. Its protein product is CASSLVGGNEQFF.

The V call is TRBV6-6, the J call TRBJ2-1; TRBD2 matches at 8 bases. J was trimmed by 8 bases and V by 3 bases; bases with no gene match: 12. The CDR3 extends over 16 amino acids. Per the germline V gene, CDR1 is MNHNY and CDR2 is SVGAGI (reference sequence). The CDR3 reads CASSYSGAGGRDEQFF. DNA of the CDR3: TGTGCCAGCAGTTATAGCGGTGCGGGGGGCCGGGATGAGCAGTTCTTC.

The CDR3 loop reads CASKTDIRSYEQYF. The CDR3 DNA follows: TGTGCCAGCAAAACGGACATTCGCTCCTACGAGCAGTACTTC. This chain uses TRBV28 with TRBJ2-7; maybe TRBD1 (5 bases). The CDR3 is 14 amino acids. CDR1 is MDHEN and CDR2 is SYDVKM in the germline V gene. V shed 7 bases and J shed 0 bases, with 13 bases lying between them.

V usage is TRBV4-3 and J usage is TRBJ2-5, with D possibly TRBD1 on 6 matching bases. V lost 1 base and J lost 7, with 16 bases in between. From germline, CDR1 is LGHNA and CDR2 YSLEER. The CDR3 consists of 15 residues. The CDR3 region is CASSQAQGSTWTQYF. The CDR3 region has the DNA TGCGCCAGCAGCCAAGCGCAGGGGTCGACTTGGACCCAGTACTTC.

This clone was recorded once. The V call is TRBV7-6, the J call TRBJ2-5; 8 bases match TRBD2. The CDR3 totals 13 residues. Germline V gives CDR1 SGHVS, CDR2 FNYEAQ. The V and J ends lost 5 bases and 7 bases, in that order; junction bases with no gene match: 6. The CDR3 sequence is CASSLSGAGTQYF. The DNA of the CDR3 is TGTGCCAGCAGCCTTAGCGGGGCGGGGACCCAGTACTTC.

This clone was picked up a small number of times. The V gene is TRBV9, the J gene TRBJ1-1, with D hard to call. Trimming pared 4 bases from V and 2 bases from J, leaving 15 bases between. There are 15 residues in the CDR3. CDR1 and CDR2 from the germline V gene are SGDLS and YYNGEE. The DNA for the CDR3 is TGTGCCAGCAGCCCCCACAGAGGGAGTAACACTGAAGCTTTCTTT. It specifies CASSPHRGSNTEAFF.

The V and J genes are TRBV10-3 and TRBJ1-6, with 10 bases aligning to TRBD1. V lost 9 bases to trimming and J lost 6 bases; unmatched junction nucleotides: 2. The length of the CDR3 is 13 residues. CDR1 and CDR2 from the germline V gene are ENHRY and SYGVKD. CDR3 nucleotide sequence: TGTGCCATGGGACAGGGGTCTAATTCACCCCTCCACTTT. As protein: CAMGQGSNSPLHF.

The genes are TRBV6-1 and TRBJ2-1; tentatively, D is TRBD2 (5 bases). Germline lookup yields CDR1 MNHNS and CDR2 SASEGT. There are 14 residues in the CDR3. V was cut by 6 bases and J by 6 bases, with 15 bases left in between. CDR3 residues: CASRDRYLANEQFF. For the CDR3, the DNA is TGTGCCAGCAGGGACCGGTACCTAGCCAATGAGCAGTTCTTC.

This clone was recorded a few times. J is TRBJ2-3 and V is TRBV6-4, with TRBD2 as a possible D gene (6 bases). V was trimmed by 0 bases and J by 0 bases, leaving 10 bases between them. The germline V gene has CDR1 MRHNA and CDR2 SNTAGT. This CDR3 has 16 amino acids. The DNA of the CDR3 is TGTGCCAGCAGTGACTCGGCGGGGTCTAGCACAGATACGCAGTATTTT. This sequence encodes CASSDSAGSSTDTQYF.

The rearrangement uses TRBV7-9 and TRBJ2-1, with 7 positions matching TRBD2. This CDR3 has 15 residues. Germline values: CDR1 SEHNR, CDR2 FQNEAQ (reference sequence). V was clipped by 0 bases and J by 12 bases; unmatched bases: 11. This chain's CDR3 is CASSLARGERVRQFF. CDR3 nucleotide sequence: TGTGCCAGCAGCTTAGCTCGGGGGGAGCGGGTTCGGCAGTTCTTC.

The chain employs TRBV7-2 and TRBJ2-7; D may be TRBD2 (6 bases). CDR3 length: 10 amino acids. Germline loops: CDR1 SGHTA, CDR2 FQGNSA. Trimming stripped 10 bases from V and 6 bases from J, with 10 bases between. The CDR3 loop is CANRRGEQYF. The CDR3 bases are TGTGCCAACCGGAGGGGCGAGCAGTACTTC.

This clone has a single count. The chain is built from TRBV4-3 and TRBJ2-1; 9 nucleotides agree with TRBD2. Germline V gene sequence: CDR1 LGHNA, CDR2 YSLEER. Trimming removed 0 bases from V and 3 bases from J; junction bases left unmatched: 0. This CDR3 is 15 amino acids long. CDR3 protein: CASSQERGGYNEQFF. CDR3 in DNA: TGCGCCAGCAGCCAAGAGCGGGGGGGCTACAATGAGCAGTTCTTC.

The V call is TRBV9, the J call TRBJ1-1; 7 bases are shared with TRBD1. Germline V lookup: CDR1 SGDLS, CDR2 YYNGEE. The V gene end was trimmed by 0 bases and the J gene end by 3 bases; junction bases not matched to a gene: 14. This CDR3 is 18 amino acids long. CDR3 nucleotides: TGTGCCAGCAGCGTAGCTCGGGACAGCTCATCAAGGGACACTGAAGCTTTCTTT. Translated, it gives CASSVARDSSSRDTEAFF.

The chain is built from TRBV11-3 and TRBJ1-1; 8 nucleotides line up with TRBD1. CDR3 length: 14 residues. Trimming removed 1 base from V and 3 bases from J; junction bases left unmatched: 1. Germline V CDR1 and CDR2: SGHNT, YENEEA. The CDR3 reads CASSLGGQDTEAFF. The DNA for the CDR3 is TGTGCCAGCAGCTTAGGGGGACAGGACACTGAAGCTTTCTTT.

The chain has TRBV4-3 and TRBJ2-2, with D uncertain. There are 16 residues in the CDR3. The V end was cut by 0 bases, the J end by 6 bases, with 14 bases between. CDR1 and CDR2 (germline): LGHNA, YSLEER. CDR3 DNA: TGCGCCAGCAGCCAAGATCGGTCAGGTTACTCCGGGGAGCTGTTTTTT. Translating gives CASSQDRSGYSGELFF.

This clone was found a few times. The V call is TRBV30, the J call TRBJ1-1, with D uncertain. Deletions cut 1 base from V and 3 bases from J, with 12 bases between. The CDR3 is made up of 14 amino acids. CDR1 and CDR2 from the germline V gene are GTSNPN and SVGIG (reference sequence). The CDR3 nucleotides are TGTGCCTGGAGTGAGTGGGGAGGTGACACTGAAGCTTTCTTT. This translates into CAWSEWGGDTEAFF.

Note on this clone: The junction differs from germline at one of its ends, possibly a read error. Here the CDR3 reads CATNRYRGGAEAFF. CDR3 nucleotides: TGTGCCACCAACAGATACAGGGGTGGGGCTGAAGCTTTCTTT. V is TRBV15 and J is TRBJ1-1, with TRBD1 matching over 7 bases. Looked up from germline, CDR1 is LNHNV and CDR2 is YYDKDF (reference sequence). The CDR3 is 14 residues long.

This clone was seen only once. CDR3 nucleotides: TGTGCCAGCAGCTTATCGGCAGGGTTCCCCAACACTGAAGCTTTCTTT. Protein: CASSLSAGFPNTEAFF. This chain joins TRBV7-9 and TRBJ1-1; D perhaps matches TRBD1 (5 bases). Germline V CDR1 and CDR2: SEHNR, FQNEAQ (reference sequence). The ends were cut back, 2 bases at V and 2 bases at J, with 15 bases in the middle. The CDR3 length is 16 residues.

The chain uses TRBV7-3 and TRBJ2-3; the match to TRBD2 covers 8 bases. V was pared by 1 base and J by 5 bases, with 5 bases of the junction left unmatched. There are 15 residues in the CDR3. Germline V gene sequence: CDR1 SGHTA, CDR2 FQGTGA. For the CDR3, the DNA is TGTGCCAGCAGCTTAAGGGCGGGGGGAAAAGATACGCAGTATTTT. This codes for CASSLRAGGKDTQYF.

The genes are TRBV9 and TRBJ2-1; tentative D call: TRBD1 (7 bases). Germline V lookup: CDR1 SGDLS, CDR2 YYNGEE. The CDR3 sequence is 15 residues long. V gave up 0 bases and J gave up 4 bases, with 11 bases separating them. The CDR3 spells CASSVAGGGYNEQFF. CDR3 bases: TGTGCCAGCAGCGTAGCAGGGGGAGGTTACAATGAGCAGTTCTTC.

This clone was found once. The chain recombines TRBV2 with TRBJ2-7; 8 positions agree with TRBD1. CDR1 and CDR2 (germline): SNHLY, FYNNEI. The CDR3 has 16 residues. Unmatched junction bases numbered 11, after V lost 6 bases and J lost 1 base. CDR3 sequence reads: CASRSIGTGLSYEQYF. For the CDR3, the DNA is TGTGCCAGCAGGTCGATAGGGACAGGCCTTTCCTACGAGCAGTACTTC.

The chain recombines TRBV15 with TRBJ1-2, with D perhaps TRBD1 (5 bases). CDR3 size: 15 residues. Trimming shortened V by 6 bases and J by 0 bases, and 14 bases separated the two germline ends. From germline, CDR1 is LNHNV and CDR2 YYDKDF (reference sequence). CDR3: CATRVSRASNYGYTF. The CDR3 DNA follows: TGTGCCACCAGAGTTTCCAGGGCTTCTAACTATGGCTACACCTTC.

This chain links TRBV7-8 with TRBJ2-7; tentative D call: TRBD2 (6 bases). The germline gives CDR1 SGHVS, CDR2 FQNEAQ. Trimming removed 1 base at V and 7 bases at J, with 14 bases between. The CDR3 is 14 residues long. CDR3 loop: CASSLDPLAPEQYF. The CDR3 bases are TGTGCCAGCAGCTTAGATCCCCTAGCGCCGGAGCAGTACTTC. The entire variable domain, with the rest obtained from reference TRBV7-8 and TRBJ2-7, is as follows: GAGVSQSPRYKVAKRGQDVALRCDPISGHVSLFWYQQALGQGPEFLTYFQNEAQLDKSGLPSDRFFAERPEGSVSTLKIQRTQQEDSAVYLCASSLDPLAPEQYFGPGTRLTVT.